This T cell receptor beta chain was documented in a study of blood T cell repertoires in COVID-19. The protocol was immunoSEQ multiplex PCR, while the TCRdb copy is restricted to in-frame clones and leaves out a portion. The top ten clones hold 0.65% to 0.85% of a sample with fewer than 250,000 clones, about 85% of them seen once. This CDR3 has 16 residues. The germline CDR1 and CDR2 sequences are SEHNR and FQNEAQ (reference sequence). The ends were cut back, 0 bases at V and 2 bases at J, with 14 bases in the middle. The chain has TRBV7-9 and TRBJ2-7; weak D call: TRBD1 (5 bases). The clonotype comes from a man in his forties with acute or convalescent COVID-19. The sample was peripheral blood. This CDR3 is CASSLARQPDPYEQYF. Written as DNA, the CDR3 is TGTGCCAGCAGCTTAGCTCGACAGCCCGATCCCTACGAGCAGTACTTC.